This T cell receptor beta chain derives from a study of T-cell reconstitution after alpha-beta-depleted transplantation in children. This clonotype was seen more than once but under ten times. Its specificity is unknown. There are 14 residues in the CDR3. V shed 4 bases, J shed 3 bases, and the junction held 6 bases outside the gene matches. Germline CDR1 and CDR2: LGHNA and YSLEER. Overall study results and limits: In patients about two months after transplant, alpha-beta T cells reportedly arose from several hundred expanded graft clones.

As it was prepared, the TCRbeta library received unique molecular identifiers. One entry per CDR3 protein, called by TCRdb with MiXCR from the PCR reads. The sample shows about 210,000 distinct CDR3 sequences, about 15% of them seen only once. The TCR originated in a male patient aged 2 to 9 who had a stem cell transplant for acute lymphoblastic leukemia, so the T cells may come from the graft donor. This chain connects TRBV4-3 to TRBJ2-7, with 7 bases aligning to TRBD2. Material: PBMCs, mostly from graft donor cells, obtained 360 days after TCRalphabeta/CD19-depleted stem cell transplant. CDR3 nucleotides: TGCGCCAGCAGCCGCGTTAGCGGGCACTACGAGCAGTACTTC. Protein product: CASSRVSGHYEQYF.